The 15 T cell receptor beta chains reported below all come from one sample, sequenced in a study of tumor-infiltrating lymphocytes in primary liver carcinoma. Making TCR beta cDNA involved around 500 ng total RNA and a constant-region primer. Three-round nested multiplex PCR performed with slightly modified ARM-PCR produced the TCR beta libraries. With TRBV1-TRBV30 forward primers and a C-beta reverse primer, the first two PCR rounds were run for nine to eleven cycles each. MiXCR, applied by TCRdb to the multiplex PCR reads, yields one record per CDR3 protein. The sample carries nearly 200,000 distinct CDR3 sequences, less than 75% recorded once. RNA was extracted from whole blood without cell sorting, alongside germline DNA. Sequencing was carried out using peripheral blood. The receptor source for this set is an older woman with primary liver carcinoma and hepatitis B virus infection.

The chain recombines TRBV11-2 with TRBJ2-7; no clear D. The V gene's germline CDR1 is SGHAT and CDR2 FQNNGV. The CDR3 is made up of 14 amino acids. The V and J ends lost 5 bases and 2 bases respectively, with 13 bases between them. CDR3 sequence: CASSKTWATYEQYF. The CDR3 DNA follows: TGTGCCAGCAGCAAGACATGGGCCACCTACGAGCAGTACTTC.

On this clonotype itself: An end of the junction differs from the germline gene, which may be a read error. This chain uses TRBV5-5 with TRBJ1-2, with a tentative D call TRBD1 (5 bases). The length of the CDR3 is 12 residues. CDR1 is SGHKS and CDR2 is YYEKEE in the germline V gene (reference sequence). The DNA of the CDR3 is TGTGCCAACAGCTTTGACAGTCGTGGCTACACCTTC. As protein: CANSFDSRGYTF.

The V call is TRBV11-3, the J call TRBJ1-4; D not certain. The V gene's germline CDR1 is SGHNT and CDR2 YENEEA. There are 14 residues in the CDR3. V lost 5 bases, J lost 7 bases, and 14 bases lay in between. The CDR3 sequence is CASSRGRPCEKLFF. DNA of the CDR3: TGTGCCAGCAGCCGCGGGAGACCGTGTGAAAAACTGTTTTTT.

Points on this clonotype: Likely a read error: the CDR3 ends without its conserved phenylalanine or tryptophan. The gene calls are TRBV11-2 and TRBJ2-7; 7 bases map to TRBD1. Germline V gene sequence: CDR1 SGHAT, CDR2 FQNNGV. The CDR3 consists of 15 residues. The CDR3 loop reads CAISSHLGQIYEQYL. DNA of the CDR3: TGTGCTATCAGCTCTCACCTGGGACAGATTTACGAGCAGTACCTC.

The chain uses TRBV28 and TRBJ1-1, with D perhaps matching TRBD1 (6 bases). Between the trimmed V and J ends, which lost 10 bases and 3 bases, there was a span of 15 bases. The CDR3 length is 13 residues. Germline V gives CDR1 MDHEN, CDR2 SYDVKM. DNA of the CDR3: TGTGCCACCTTAGAACAGGGTCACACTGAAGCTTTCTTT. Protein: CATLEQGHTEAFF. Combining the CDR3 with reference TRBV28 and TRBJ1-1 gives the whole variable domain DVKVTQSSRYLVKRTGEKVFLECVQDMDHENMFWYRQDPGLGLRLIYFSYDVKMKEKGDIPEGYSVSREKKERFSLILESASTNQTSMYLCATLEQGHTEAFFGQGTRLTVV.

This clonotype was seen only a few times. This chain uses TRBV5-6 with TRBJ1-1; D is unresolved. CDR3 length: 13 amino acids. Germline V lookup: CDR1 SGHDT, CDR2 YYEEEE. Trimming stripped 3 bases from V and 3 bases from J, with 9 bases between. CDR3 in DNA: TGTGCCAGCAGCTCCCGTGGATACACTGAAGCTTTCTTT. It specifies CASSSRGYTEAFF.

This clonotype was detected once. At one boundary the junction diverges from the germline segment, which might be a read error. The chain combines TRBV14 with TRBJ2-3, with a weak D call TRBD2 (6 bases). CDR1 and CDR2 (germline): SGHDN, FVKESK. CDR3 length equals 15 residues. CDR3 bases: TGTGCCAGCAGCCATCAGGTTACTAGCATAGATACGCGGTATTTT. It yields the protein CASSHQVTSIDTRYF. Filled out from reference TRBV14 and TRBJ2-3, the complete variable domain reads EAGVTQFPSHSVIEKGQTVTLRCDPISGHDNLYWYRRVMGKEIKFLLHFVKESKQDESGMPNNRFLAERTGGTYSTLKVQPAELEDSGVYFCASSHQVTSIDTRYFGPGTRLTVL.

To note about this clonotype: Being one base from a much bigger clone, this may be a read error. The rearrangement joins TRBV7-9 to TRBJ2-3; 13 bases agree with TRBD2. This CDR3 region has 16 residues. Germline V gives CDR1 SEHNR, CDR2 FQNEAQ (reference sequence). V was pared by 7 bases and J by 4 bases, with 8 bases of the junction left unmatched. CDR3 residues: CASNSGLAGVADTQYF. The CDR3 DNA is TGTGCCAGCAACTCCGGACTAGCGGGAGTAGCAGATACGCAGTATTTT.

As regards this clonotype: The junction departs from the called germline gene at one end, perhaps through a read error. The V gene is TRBV7-8, the J gene TRBJ1-2, with unresolved D. The germline CDR1 and CDR2 sequences are SGHVS and FQNEAQ. This CDR3 spans 15 amino acids. The CDR3 is CASSLAGSSVYGYTF. CDR3 coding DNA: TGTGCCAGCAGTTTAGCGGGCAGTTCAGTCTATGGCTACACCTTC.

In this sample, this clonotype turned up many times. The chain links TRBV6-2 or TRBV6-3 to TRBJ2-7, with D perhaps TRBD2 (6 bases). Germline values: CDR1 MNHEY, CDR2 SVGEGT. Trimming removed 5 bases at V and 3 bases at J, with 14 bases between. The CDR3 covers 14 residues. CDR3 DNA sequence: TGTGCCAGCAGTGCAAGCGGGCCCCGCTACGAGCAGTACTTC. This gives the protein CASSASGPRYEQYF.

Regarding this clonotype: At one of its ends the junction is not consistent with the germline gene, which may arise from a read error. The chain employs TRBV28 and TRBJ2-1, with 14 nucleotides matching TRBD2. This CDR3 is 17 amino acids long. In germline, CDR1 is MDHEN, CDR2 SYDVKM. CDR3 sequence: CAGRENPGLAGVVEQFF. CDR3 bases: TGTGCCGGCAGAGAAAACCCGGGACTAGCGGGAGTGGTTGAGCAGTTCTTC.

This clonotype is a singleton in its sample. The CDR3 end shows no conserved phenylalanine or tryptophan, and so a read error is likely. It is unclear where the CDR3 begins or ends on the DNA, so no DNA is shown, and the CDR3 is as TCRdb lists it. The genes are TRBV11-2 and TRBJ2-7; the table's D call TRBD2 went unverified against the DNA. Termini included, the CDR3 measures 16 amino acids. Germline V lookup: CDR1 SGHAT, CDR2 FQNNGV. This CDR3 is CASSYGGGTSGSEKYL.

Remarks on this clonotype: One end of the junction does not line up with germline, which may come from a read error. The chain carries TRBV5-1 and TRBJ1-1, with 8 bases fitting TRBD1. The germline gives CDR1 SGHRS, CDR2 YFSETQ. This CDR3 region has 15 residues. In DNA, the CDR3 is TGCGTCAGCAGCTTGGTCGGACAGGGAAGCGCTGAAGCTTTCTTT. Amino acids: CVSSLVGQGSAEAFF.

In this sample, this clonotype turned up a few times. This may be a read error, as it is one base from a much larger clone. V usage is TRBV5-6 and J usage is TRBJ2-3; D may match TRBD1 or TRBD2 (6 bases each). The CDR3 sequence is 14 residues long. The ends were cut back, 0 bases at V and 2 bases at J, with 7 bases in the middle. The germline CDR1 and CDR2 sequences are SGHDT and YYEEEE. This chain's CDR3 is CASSLGGATDTQYF. The CDR3 DNA reads as TGTGCCAGCAGCTTGGGGGGGGCCACAGATACGCAGTATTTT. Filled out from reference TRBV5-6 and TRBJ2-3, the complete variable domain reads DAGVTQSPTHLIKTRGQQVTLRCSPKSGHDTVSWYQQALGQGPQFIFQYYEEEERQRGNFPDRFSGHQFPNYSSELNVNALLLGDSALYLCASSLGGATDTQYFGPGTRLTVL.

The rearrangement joins TRBV6-1 to TRBJ2-7; 7 bases align to TRBD1. V shed 8 bases, J shed 1 base, and the junction held 5 bases outside the gene matches. Germline V gene data show CDR1 as MNHNS and CDR2 as SASEGT. The CDR3 loop spans 13 amino acids. The CDR3 region is CASDRDISYEQYF. CDR3 coding DNA: TGTGCCAGCGACAGGGATATATCCTACGAGCAGTACTTC.